This TCR beta chain comes out of a study of PD-1 blockade in classical Hodgkin lymphoma. Study information: The patients were dosed with nivolumab 3 mg/kg, infused intravenously every 2 weeks.

Assay: immunoSEQ multiplex PCR; the TCRdb copy retains only in-frame clones and omits some. The sample carries approximately 13,000 clones, about four fifths recorded once. Germline-derived CDR1 and CDR2 are MNHNY and SVGAGI (reference sequence). V lost 8 bases and J 3 bases, leaving 11 bases between the germline ends. This CDR3 contains 13 residues. After autologous stem cell transplantation all patients relapsed, and prior brentuximab vedotin exposure differed between cohorts. Study conclusions and caveats: Compared with baseline, CD4+ but not CD8+ TCR diversity had risen significantly by C4D1. Complete responders possessed baseline diversity comparable to newly diagnosed patients. Diminished baseline TCR diversity has been reported in newly diagnosed patients relative to healthy donors.

Of note for this clone: Antigen unknown.

The rearrangement links TRBV6-6 to TRBJ1-5; D call uncertain. This receptor was identified in a human donor with classical Hodgkin lymphoma. Sequencing was performed on peripheral blood mononuclear cells (PBMCs), taken at baseline. The CDR3 sequence: CASQSEDNQPQHF. CDR3 bases: TGTGCCAGCCAGAGCGAGGACAATCAGCCCCAGCATTTT.